This T cell receptor beta chain was observed in a study of PD-1 blockade in classical Hodgkin lymphoma. Turning to the study itself: It was nivolumab at 3 mg/kg, given intravenously every 2 weeks, that patients received.

Following autologous stem cell transplantation, relapse occurred in every patient, and exposure to brentuximab vedotin varied. Points from the study as a whole: CD4+ TCR diversity, unlike CD8+, climbed significantly by C4D1.

Profiled with immunoSEQ multiplex PCR; TCRdb holds only in-frame clones, not every one. The sample yields more than 15,000 clones, 70% to 80% seen once. V lost 2 bases and J 0 bases, leaving 10 bases between the germline ends. The CDR3 extends over 15 amino acids. Per germline, CDR1 MDHEN and CDR2 SYDVKM. A remark on this clone: What it recognizes is unknown.

The genes are TRBV28 and TRBJ1-2, with D tentatively TRBD1 (5 bases). The sequencing here drew on peripheral blood mononuclear cells (PBMCs), taken at baseline. The receptor was derived from a human donor with classical Hodgkin lymphoma. For the CDR3, the DNA is TGTGCCAGCAGTTTAGAACGGGGCTCTAACTATGGCTACACCTTC. Translated: CASSLERGSNYGYTF.